This T cell receptor (beta chain) was obtained from a study of Ad26.COV2.S vaccination and SARS-CoV-2 variants. Study-level results: Substantial breadth in spike-specific CD8+ and CD4+ T cell responses was reportedly seen after vaccination.

Profiling relied on immunoSEQ multiplex PCR, and the TCRdb table lists in-frame clones only, not all of them. The sample shows more than 400,000 clones, about nine tenths of them seen only once. On this clone: Its antigen is as yet unknown.

Treatment: around 19 received Ad26.COV2.S at low or high dose, single or two shots; 5 received placebo; per-sample allocation not given. Sampling happened 63 days after the first vaccine or placebo injection. The CDR3 extends over 19 amino acids. This material consisted of peripheral blood, taken in a trial of Ad26.COV2.S vaccine versus placebo. The V and J genes are TRBV21-1 and TRBJ1-4. TRBV21-1 is a pseudogene locus. This sequence was found in a person aged 18-60 years who received the Ad26.COV2.S COVID-19 vaccine or a placebo. The CDR3 DNA reads as TGTGCCAGCAGCAACGCCGGGGGGGGGCGCCAGCAATGTAATGAAAAACTGTTTTTT. It codes for CASSNAGGGRQQCNEKLFF.